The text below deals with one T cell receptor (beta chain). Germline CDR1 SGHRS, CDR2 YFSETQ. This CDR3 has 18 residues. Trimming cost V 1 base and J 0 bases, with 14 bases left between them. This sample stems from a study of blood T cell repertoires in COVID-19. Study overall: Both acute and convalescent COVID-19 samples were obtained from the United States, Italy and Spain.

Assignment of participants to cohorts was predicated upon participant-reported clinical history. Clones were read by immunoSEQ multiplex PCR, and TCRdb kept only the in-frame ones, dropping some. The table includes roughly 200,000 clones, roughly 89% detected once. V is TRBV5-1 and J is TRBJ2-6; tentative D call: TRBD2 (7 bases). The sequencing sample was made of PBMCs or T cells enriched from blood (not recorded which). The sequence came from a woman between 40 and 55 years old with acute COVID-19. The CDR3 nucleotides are TGCGCCAGCAGCTTGATCGGGGGGCGGAGCTCTGGGGCCAACGTCCTGACTTTC. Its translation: CASSLIGGRSSGANVLTF.